This TCR beta chain is from a study of control samples from healthy donors and cancer patients. Using immunoSEQ multiplex PCR, the repertoire was profiled, and TCRdb retains in-frame clones only, with some absent. Found here are roughly 200,000 clones, approximately 90% of them singletons; the top ten hold approximately 2%. There are 16 residues in the CDR3. The V end was cut by 6 bases, the J end by 9 bases, with 24 bases between. In germline, CDR1 is SEHNR, CDR2 FQNEAQ (reference sequence). What was sequenced was blood. The chain uses TRBV7-9 and TRBJ2-1, with D perhaps matching TRBD1 (5 bases). The origin of this receptor is a man younger than 40 in good health. The CDR3 bases are TGTGCCAGCAGTACAGGACCTAGTACGGGTGGTGGTGAGCAGTTCTTC. Encoded protein: CASSTGPSTGGGEQFF. Full variable domain (remainder filled in from reference TRBV7-9 and TRBJ2-1): DTGVSQNPRHKITKRGQNVTFRCDPISEHNRLYWYRQTLGQGPEFLTYFQNEAQLEKSRLLSDRFSAERPKGSFSTLEIQRTEQGDSAMYLCASSTGPSTGGGEQFFGPGTRLTVL.